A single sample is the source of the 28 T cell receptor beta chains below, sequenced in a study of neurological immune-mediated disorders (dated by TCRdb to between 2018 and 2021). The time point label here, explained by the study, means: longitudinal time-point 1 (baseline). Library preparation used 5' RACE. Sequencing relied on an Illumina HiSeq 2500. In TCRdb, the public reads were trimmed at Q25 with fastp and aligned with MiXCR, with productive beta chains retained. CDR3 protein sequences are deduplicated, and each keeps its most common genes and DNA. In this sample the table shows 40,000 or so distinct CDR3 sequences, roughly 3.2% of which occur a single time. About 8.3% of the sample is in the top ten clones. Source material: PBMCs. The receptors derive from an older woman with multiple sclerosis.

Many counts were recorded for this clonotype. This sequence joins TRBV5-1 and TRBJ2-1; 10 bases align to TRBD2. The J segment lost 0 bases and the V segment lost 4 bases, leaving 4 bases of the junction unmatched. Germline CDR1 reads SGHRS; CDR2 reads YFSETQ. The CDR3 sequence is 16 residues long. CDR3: CASSEPSGGSYNEQFF. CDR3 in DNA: TGCGCCAGCAGCGAACCTAGCGGGGGCTCCTACAATGAGCAGTTCTTC.

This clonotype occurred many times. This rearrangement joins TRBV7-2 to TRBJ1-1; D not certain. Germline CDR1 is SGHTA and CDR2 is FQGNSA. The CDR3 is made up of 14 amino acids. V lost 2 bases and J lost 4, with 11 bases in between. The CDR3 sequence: CASSLLSGVTEAFF. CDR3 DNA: TGTGCCAGCAGCTTATTATCAGGAGTCACTGAAGCTTTCTTT. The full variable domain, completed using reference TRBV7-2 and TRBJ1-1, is GAGVSQSPSNKVTEKGKDVELRCDPISGHTALYWYRQSLGQGLEFLIYFQGNSAPDKSGLPSDRFSAERTGGSVSTLTIQRTQQEDSAVYLCASSLLSGVTEAFFGQGTRLTVV.

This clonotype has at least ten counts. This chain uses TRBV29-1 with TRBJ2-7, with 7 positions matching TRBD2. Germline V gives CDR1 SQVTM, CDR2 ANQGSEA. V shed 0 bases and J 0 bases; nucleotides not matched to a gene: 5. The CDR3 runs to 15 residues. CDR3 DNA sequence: TGCAGCGTTGAAGAGGGAGGGATAACCTCCTACGAGCAGTACTTC. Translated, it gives CSVEEGGITSYEQYF.

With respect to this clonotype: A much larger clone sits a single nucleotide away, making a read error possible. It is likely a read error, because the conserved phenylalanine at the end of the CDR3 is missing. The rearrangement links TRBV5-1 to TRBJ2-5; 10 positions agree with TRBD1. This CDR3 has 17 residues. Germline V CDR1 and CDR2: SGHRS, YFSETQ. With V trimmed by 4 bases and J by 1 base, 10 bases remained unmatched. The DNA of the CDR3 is TGCGCCAGCAGCCGGGACAGGGGATTCTCCATCCAAGAGACCCAGTACTGC. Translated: CASSRDRGFSIQETQYC.

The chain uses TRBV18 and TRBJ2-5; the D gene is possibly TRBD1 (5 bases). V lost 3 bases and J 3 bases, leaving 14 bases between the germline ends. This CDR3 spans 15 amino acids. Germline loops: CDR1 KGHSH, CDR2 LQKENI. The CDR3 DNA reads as TGTGCCAGCTCACCCCAGCAGGGTTTTGAAGAGACCCAGTACTTC. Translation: CASSPQQGFEETQYF.

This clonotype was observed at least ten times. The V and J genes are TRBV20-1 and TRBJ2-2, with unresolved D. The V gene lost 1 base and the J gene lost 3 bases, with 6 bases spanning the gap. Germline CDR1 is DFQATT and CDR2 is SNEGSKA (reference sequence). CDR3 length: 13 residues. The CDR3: CSARGSYTGELFF. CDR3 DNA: TGCAGTGCTAGAGGCAGCTACACCGGGGAGCTGTTTTTT.

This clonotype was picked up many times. CDR3 amino acids: CASSRVDTEAFF. For the CDR3, the DNA is TGTGCCAGCAGCCGTGTGGACACTGAAGCTTTCTTT. The V gene is TRBV7-9, the J gene TRBJ1-1; D remains unclear. Germline V gives CDR1 SEHNR, CDR2 FQNEAQ (reference sequence). This CDR3 is built from 12 residues. The V gene lost 5 bases and the J gene lost 3 bases, with 7 bases spanning the gap.

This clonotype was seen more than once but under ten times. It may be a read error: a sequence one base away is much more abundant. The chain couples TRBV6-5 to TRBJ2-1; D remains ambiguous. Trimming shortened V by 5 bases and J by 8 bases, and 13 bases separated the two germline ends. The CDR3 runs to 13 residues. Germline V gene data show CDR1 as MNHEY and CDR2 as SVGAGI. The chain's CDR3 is CASSQKLGYEQFF. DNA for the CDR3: TGTGCCAGCAGTCAAAAACTTGGCTATGAGCAGTTCTTC.

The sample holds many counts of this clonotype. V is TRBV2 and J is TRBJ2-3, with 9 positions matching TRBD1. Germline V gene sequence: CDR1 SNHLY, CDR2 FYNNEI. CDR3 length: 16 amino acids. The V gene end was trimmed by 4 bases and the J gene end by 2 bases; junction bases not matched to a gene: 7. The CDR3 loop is CASSAPGQGFTDTQYF. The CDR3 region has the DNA TGTGCCAGCAGTGCACCGGGACAGGGATTCACAGATACGCAGTATTTT. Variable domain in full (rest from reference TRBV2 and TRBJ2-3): EPEVTQTPSHQVTQMGQEVILRCVPISNHLYFYWYRQILGQKVEFLVSFYNNEISEKSEIFDDQFSVERPDGSNFTLKIRSTKLEDSAMYFCASSAPGQGFTDTQYFGPGTRLTVL.

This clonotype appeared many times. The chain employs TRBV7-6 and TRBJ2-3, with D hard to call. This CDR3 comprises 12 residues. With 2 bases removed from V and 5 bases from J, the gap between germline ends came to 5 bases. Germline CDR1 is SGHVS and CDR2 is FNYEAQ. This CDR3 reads CASSLWLDTQYF. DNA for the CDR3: TGTGCCAGCAGCTTATGGCTAGATACGCAGTATTTT.

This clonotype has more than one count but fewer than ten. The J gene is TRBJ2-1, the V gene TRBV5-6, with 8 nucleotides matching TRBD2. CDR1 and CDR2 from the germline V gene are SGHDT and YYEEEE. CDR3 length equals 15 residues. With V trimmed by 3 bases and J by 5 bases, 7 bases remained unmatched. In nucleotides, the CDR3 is TGTGCCAGCAGCTACGGGGGACTAGTAGACAATGAGCAGTTCTTC. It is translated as CASSYGGLVDNEQFF.

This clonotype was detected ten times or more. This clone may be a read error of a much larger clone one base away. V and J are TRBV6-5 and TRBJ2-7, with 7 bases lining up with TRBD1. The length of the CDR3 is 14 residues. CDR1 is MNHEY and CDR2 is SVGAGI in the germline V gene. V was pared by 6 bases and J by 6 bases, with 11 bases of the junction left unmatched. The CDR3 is CASRVRKGAGEQYF. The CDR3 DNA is TGTGCCAGCAGGGTGAGAAAGGGGGCTGGCGAGCAGTACTTC.

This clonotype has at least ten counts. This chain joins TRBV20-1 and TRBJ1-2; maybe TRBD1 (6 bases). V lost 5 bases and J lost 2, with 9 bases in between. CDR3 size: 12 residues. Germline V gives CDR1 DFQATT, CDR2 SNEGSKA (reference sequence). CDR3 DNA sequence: TGCAGTGCTTGGCAGGGGAACTATGGCTACACCTTC. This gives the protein CSAWQGNYGYTF.

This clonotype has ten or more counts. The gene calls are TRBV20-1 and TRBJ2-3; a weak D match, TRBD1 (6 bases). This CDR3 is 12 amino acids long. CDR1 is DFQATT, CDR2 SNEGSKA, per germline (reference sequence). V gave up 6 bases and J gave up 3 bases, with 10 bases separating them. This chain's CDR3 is CSAPRGTDTQYF. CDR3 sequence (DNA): TGCAGTGCACCGAGGGGGACAGATACGCAGTATTTT.

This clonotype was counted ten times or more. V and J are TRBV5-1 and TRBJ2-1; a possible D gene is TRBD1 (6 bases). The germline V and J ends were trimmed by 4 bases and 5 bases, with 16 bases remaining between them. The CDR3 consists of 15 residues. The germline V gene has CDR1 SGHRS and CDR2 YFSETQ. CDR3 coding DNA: TGCGCCAGCAGCCATCGGACAGAGGGTAACAATGAGCAGTTCTTC. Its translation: CASSHRTEGNNEQFF.

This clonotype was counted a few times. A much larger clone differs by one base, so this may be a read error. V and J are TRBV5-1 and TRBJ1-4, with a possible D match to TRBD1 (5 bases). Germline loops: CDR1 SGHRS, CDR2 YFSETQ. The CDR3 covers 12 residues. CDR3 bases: TGCGACAGCAGCTTGGCGGGGGAAGGGAGGTTTTTT. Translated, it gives CDSSLAGEGRFF.

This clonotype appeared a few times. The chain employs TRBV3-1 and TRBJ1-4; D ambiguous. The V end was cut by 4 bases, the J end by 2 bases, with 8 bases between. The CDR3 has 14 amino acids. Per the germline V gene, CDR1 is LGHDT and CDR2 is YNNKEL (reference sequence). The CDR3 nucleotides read TGTGCCAGCAGCCCAAGACGGACTAATGAAAAACTGTTTTTT. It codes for CASSPRRTNEKLFF. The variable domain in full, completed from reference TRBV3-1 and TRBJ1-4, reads DTAVSQTPKYLVTQMGNDKSIKCEQNLGHDTMYWYKQDSKKFLKIMFSYNNKELIINETVPNRFSPKSPDKAHLNLHINSLELGDSAVYFCASSPRRTNEKLFFGSGTQLSVL.

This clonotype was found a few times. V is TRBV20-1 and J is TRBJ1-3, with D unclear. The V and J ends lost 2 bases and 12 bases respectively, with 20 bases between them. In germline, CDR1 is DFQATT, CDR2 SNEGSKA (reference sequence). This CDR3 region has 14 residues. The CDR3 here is CSARLGVSGKNIYF. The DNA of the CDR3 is TGCAGTGCTAGACTAGGTGTCTCTGGAAAAAACATATATTTT.

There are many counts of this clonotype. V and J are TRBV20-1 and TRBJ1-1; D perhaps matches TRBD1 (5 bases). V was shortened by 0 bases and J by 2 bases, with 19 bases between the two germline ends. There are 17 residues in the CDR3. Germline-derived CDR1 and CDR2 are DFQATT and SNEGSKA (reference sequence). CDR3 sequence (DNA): TGCAGTGCTAGAGATCCTATTTTGGGGCAGGCTAACACTGAAGCTTTCTTT. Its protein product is CSARDPILGQANTEAFF.

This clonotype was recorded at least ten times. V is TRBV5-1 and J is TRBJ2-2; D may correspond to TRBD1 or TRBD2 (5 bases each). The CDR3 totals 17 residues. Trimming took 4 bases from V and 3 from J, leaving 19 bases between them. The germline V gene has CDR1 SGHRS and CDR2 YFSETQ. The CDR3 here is CASSTRGYGQDTGELFF. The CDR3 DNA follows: TGCGCCAGCAGCACCCGAGGGTATGGACAAGACACCGGGGAGCTGTTTTTT.

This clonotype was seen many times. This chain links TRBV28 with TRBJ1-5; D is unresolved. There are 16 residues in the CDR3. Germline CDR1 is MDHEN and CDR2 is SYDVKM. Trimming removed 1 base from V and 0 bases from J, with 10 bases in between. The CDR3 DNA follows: TGTGCCAGCAGTTTATTGCAAATTCATAGCAATCAGCCCCAGCATTTT. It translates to CASSLLQIHSNQPQHF.

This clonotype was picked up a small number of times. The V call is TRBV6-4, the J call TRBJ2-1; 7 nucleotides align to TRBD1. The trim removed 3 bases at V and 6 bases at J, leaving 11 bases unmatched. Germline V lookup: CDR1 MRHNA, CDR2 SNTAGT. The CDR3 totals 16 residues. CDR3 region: CASSENNRDRLNEQFF. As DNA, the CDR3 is TGTGCCAGCAGTGAGAACAACCGGGACAGACTCAATGAGCAGTTCTTC.

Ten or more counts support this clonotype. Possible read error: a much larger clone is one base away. The CDR3 sequence is CASSRTGRGYTF. CDR3 nucleotide sequence: TGCGCCAGCAGCAGGACAGGGAGAGGCTACACCTTC. The chain combines TRBV5-1 with TRBJ1-2, with 8 positions matching TRBD1. The CDR3 runs 12 residues. V gave up 4 bases and J gave up 8 bases; unmatched junction bases: 4. Per the germline V gene, CDR1 is SGHRS and CDR2 is YFSETQ.

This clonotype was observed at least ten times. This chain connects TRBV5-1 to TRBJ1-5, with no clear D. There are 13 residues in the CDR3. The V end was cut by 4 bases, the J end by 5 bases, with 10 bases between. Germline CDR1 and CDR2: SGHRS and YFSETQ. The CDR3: CASSLGGDQPQHF. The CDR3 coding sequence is TGCGCCAGCAGCCTGGGAGGTGATCAGCCCCAGCATTTT.

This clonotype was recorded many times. CDR3 nucleotides: TGTGCCAGCAAGGGGGCAGGGGTGGCGAACACTGAAGCTTTCTTT. It translates to CASKGAGVANTEAFF. The V gene is TRBV5-6, the J gene TRBJ1-1, with 7 positions matching TRBD1. The CDR3 covers 15 residues. The V gene's germline CDR1 is SGHDT and CDR2 YYEEEE. The trim removed 6 bases at V and 1 base at J, leaving 9 bases unmatched.

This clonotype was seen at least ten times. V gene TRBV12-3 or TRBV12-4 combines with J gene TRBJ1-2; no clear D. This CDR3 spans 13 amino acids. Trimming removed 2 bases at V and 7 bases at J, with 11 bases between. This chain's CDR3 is CASSLFLDGGYTF. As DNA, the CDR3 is TGTGCCAGCAGTTTATTTCTCGACGGTGGCTACACCTTC.

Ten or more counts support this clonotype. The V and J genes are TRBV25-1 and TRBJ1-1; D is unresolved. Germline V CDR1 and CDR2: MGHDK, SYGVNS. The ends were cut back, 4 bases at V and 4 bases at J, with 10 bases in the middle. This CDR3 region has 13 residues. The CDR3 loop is CASSGRGVTEAFF. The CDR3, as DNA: TGTGCCAGCAGTGGGCGGGGAGTCACTGAAGCTTTCTTT.

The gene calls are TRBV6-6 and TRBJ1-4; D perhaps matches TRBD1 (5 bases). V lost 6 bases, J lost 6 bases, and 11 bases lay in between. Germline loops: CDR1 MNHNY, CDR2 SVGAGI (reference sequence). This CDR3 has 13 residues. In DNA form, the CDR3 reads TGTGCCAGCAGCCGCGCGACAGATGAAAAACTGTTTTTT. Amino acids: CASSRATDEKLFF.